This entry concerns a single TCR beta chain. The antigen is not known. The sample originates from a study of T cell repertoires in cytomegalovirus infection. From the reads, TCRdb called clonotypes with MiXCR, one entry per CDR3 protein. Among 700,000 to 900,000 distinct CDR3 sequences listed, around 29% were seen once. CDR1 SGHTA and CDR2 FQGNSA come from the germline V gene. Trimming took off 4 bases at V and 3 bases at J, with 22 bases between the two ends. CDR3 length: 18 residues. The source is a human donor in good health (CMV status not recorded). Some clones in this sample may be carry-over from other donors' samples. This chain links TRBV7-2 with TRBJ1-3, with D possibly matching TRBD1 (6 bases). This sample comprised cultured CD8+ T cells from PBMCs, obtained from culture after CMV antigen stimulation. The DNA for the CDR3 is TGTGCCAGCAGCTGGGGGGGACACCAGGGGTTGGTTGGAAACACCATATATTTT. As protein: CASSWGGHQGLVGNTIYF.